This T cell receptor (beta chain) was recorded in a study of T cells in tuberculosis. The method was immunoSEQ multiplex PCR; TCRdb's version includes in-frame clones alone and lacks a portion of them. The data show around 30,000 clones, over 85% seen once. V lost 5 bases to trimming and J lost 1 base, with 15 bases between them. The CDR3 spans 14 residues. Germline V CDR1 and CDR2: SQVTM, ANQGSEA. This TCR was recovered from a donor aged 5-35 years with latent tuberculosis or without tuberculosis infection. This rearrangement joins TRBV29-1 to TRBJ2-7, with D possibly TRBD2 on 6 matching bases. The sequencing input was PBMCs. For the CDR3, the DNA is TGCAGCGTTAGGGGAGGTGGCAGGTCCTACGAGCAGTACTTC. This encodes CSVRGGGRSYEQYF.